Given below is one TCR beta chain in context. Its specificity is unknown. The CDR3 runs to 14 residues. Germline CDR1 and CDR2: GTSNPN and SVGIG (reference sequence). The V end was cut by 1 base, the J end by 0 bases, with 9 bases between. The entry originates in a study of cytomegalovirus exposure and HLA in healthy donors. Study information: There were fewer than 130 million unique TCR beta sequences, drawn from 200 million or so T cells, in an earlier analysis. Findings of the study overall: A later analysis found common viral pathogens apparently linked to several of the most significant clusters. As a later analysis showed, a missense DCLRE1C variant was linked to trimming of TCR beta V- and J-genes. About 90% or about 30% of the time was how often most TCR beta V segments were productive, according to an earlier analysis.

Vbeta (60) and Jbeta (13) primers were used in the PCR. The assay was immunoSEQ multiplex PCR, and TCRdb's table has in-frame clones only and misses some. The table includes about 260,000 clones, 84% detected once. This TCR derives from a woman aged 40 to 49 in good health and CMV-seropositive. Sample: PBMCs. V usage is TRBV30 and J usage is TRBJ1-2; D gene uncertain. The CDR3 loop is CAWSERAANYGYTF. The CDR3 region has the DNA TGTGCCTGGAGTGAGCGAGCAGCTAACTATGGCTACACCTTC.